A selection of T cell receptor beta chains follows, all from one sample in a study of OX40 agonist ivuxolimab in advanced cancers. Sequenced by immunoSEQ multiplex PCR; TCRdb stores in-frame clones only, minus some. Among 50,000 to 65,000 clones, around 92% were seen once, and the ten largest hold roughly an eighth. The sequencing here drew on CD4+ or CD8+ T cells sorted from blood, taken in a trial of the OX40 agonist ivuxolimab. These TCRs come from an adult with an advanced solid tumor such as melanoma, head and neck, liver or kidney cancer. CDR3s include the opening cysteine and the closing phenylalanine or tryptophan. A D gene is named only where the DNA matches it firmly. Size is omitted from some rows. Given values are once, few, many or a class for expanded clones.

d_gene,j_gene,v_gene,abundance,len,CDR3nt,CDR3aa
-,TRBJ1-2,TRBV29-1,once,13,TGCAGCGTTGAAGCAAAGAGTAACTATGGCTACACCTTC,CSVEAKSNYGYTF
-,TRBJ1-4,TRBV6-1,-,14,TGTGCCAGCAGTGAACGGCAGATGGGGGTAAAACTGTTTTTT,CASSERQMGVKLFF
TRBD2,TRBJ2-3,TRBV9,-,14,TGTGCCAGCAGCGTAAGCGGGGGAGCAGATACGCAGTATTTT,CASSVSGGADTQYF
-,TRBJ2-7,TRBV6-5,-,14,TGTGCCAGCAGTTACGGGCGGGATAACTACGAGCAGTACTTC,CASSYGRDNYEQYF
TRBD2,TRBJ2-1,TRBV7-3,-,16,TGTGCCAGCAGCTTAAATCCTAGCGGGAGGTTCAATGAGCAGTTCTTC,CASSLNPSGRFNEQFF
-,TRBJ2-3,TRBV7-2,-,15,TGTGCCAGCAGCTTACCCCTTGGGAGGACAGATACGCAGTATTTT,CASSLPLGRTDTQYF
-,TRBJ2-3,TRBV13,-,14,TGTGCCAGCACCTCTCGACTTACCCCAGATACGCAGTATTTT,CASTSRLTPDTQYF
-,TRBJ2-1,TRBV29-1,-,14,TGCAGCGTCGCGGACCGCTACTCCTACAATGAGCAGTTCTTC,CSVADRYSYNEQFF
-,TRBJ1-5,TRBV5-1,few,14,TGCGCCAGCAGCTTCGGAGGTTTGGATCAGCCCCAGCATTTT,CASSFGGLDQPQHF
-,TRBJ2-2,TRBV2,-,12,TGTGCCAGCAGTAGCGGCACCGGGGAGCTGTTTTTT,CASSSGTGELFF
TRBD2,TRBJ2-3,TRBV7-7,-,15,TGTGCCAGCAGCTTCACTAGCGAGAGCACAGATACGCAGTATTTT,CASSFTSESTDTQYF
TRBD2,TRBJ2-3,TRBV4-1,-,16,TGCGCCAGCAGTCATCTAGCGGGAGGAGGCACAGATACGCAGTATTTT,CASSHLAGGGTDTQYF
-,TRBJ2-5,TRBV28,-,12,TGTGCCAGCAGTTCACCAGAAGAGACCCAGTACTTC,CASSSPEETQYF
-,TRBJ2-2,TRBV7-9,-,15,TGTGCCAGCAGACCTAGCGTACTTAACACCGGGGAGCTGTTTTTT,CASRPSVLNTGELFF
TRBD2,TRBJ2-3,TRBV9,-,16,TGTGCCAGCAGCGGGGCCGCCGGGAGGACCACAGATACGCAGTATTTT,CASSGAAGRTTDTQYF
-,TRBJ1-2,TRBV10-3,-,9,TGCGCCGGGGAAGGCGGCTACACCTTC,CAGEGGYTF
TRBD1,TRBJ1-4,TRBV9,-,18,TGTGCCAGCAGCCCTAGGACAGGGGAAGGTAATCGTGGGGAAAAACTGTTTTTT,CASSPRTGEGNRGEKLFF
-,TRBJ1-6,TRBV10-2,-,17,TGCGCCAGCATCGATCGGGTATCACCAGCGTATAATTCACCCCTCCACTTT,CASIDRVSPAYNSPLHF
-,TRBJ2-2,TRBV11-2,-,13,TGTGCCAGCAGACCCTCGAACACCGGGGAGCTGTTTTTT,CASRPSNTGELFF
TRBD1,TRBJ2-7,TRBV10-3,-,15,TGTGCCATCAGTGCCGGGACAGAGAATCTCTACGAGCAGTACTTC,CAISAGTENLYEQYF
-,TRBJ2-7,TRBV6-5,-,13,TGTGCCAGCAGTCCTCGAACCGACGGAGTGCAGTACTTC,CASSPRTDGVQYF
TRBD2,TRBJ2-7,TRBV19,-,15,TGTGCCAGTAGTATGAGCGGGGGGCCTTCCTACGAGCAGTACTTC,CASSMSGGPSYEQYF
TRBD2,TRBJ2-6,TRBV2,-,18,TGTGCCAGCAGTTCGACTAGCGGGGGCCTCTCTGGGGCCAACGTCCTGACTTTC,CASSSTSGGLSGANVLTF
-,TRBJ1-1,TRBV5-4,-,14,TGCGCCAGCAGCCAAGTGACGGAGAACACTGAAGCTTTCTTT,CASSQVTENTEAFF
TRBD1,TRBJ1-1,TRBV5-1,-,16,TGCGCCAGCAGTACGGAGGGGGACAGGGCGGAAACTGAAGCTTTCTTT,CASSTEGDRAETEAFF
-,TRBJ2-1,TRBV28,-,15,TGTGCCAGCAGTTTCTATGGTCTGAGTTGGAATGAGCAGTTCTTC,CASSFYGLSWNEQFF
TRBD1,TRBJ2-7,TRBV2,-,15,TGTGCCAGCAGTCTCGCCGGGACAGGGTCCTACGAGCAGTACTTC,CASSLAGTGSYEQYF
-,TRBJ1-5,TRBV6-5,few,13,TGTGCCAGCAGCCCCCTCCGGAATCAGCCCCAGCATTTT,CASSPLRNQPQHF
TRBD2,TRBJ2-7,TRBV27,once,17,TGTGCCAGCAGTTTGATAGGAGCGGCTAGCGGCGTCTACGAGCAGTACTTC,CASSLIGAASGVYEQYF
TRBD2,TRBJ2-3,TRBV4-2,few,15,TGTGCCAGCAGCCAAGGCGGGGGGGCCACAGATACGCAGTATTTT,CASSQGGGATDTQYF
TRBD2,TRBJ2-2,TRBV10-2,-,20,TGCGCCAGCAGTTATCCCACCACCGGGACTAGCGGGGAAAACACCGGGGAGCTGTTTTTT,CASSYPTTGTSGENTGELFF
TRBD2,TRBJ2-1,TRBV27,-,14,TGTGCCAGCAGGACGGCGGGGGGGCAGGATGAGCAGTTCTTC,CASRTAGGQDEQFF
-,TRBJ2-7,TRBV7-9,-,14,TGTGCCAGCAGCCAGCCGGGGACCAACTACGAGCAGTACTTC,CASSQPGTNYEQYF
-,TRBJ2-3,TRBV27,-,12,TGTGCCAGCAGCCCGGGATGGGATACGCAGTATTTT,CASSPGWDTQYF
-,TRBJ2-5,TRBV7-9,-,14,TGTGCCAGCAGCTTAAAACTAGGGCAAGAGACCCAGTACTTC,CASSLKLGQETQYF
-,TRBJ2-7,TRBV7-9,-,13,TGTGCCAGCAGCTTAGCAAGGGGGAGGGAGCAGTACTTC,CASSLARGREQYF
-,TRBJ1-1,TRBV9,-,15,TGTGCCAGCAGCGTAGTGGGGGTTGGGAACACTGAAGCTTTCTTT,CASSVVGVGNTEAFF
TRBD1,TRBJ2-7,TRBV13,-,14,TGTGCCAGCAACAACAGGGGAAGTTCCTACGAGCAGTACTTC,CASNNRGSSYEQYF
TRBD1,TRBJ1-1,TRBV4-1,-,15,TGCGCCAGCAGCCAAGATGGACAGGGGAACACTGAAGCTTTCTTT,CASSQDGQGNTEAFF
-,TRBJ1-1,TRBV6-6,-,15,TGTGCCAGCAGTCCCCCAGGGGAGTGGGTCACTGAAGCTTTCTTT,CASSPPGEWVTEAFF
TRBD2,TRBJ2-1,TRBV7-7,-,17,TGTGCCAGCAGCTTAACGGCGGGAGGCCCGATTTCCAATGAGCAGTTCTTC,CASSLTAGGPISNEQFF
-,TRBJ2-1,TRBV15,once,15,TGTGCCACCAGCAGAGATGCGAATCCATACAATGAGCAGTTCTTC,CATSRDANPYNEQFF
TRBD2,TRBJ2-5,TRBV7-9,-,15,TGTGCCAGCAGCTTATTTGGCGGGGGGCAAGAGACCCAGTACTTC,CASSLFGGGQETQYF
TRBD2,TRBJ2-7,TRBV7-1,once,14,TGTGCCAGCAGCTTAGCGGGAGGGCTTGTCGAGCAGTACTTC,CASSLAGGLVEQYF
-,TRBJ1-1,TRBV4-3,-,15,TGCGCCAGCAGCCAAGATAGACGTCCACCCCCTGGGGCTTTCTTT,CASSQDRRPPPGAFF
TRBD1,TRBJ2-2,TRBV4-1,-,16,TGCGCCAGCAGCCCCCGACAGGGGTACCTCACCGGGGAGCTGTTTTTT,CASSPRQGYLTGELFF
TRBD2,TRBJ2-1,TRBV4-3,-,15,TGCGCCAGCAGCCTCAGCGGGGCCTCCTACAATGAGCAGTTCTTC,CASSLSGASYNEQFF
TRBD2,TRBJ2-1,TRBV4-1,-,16,TGCGCCAGCAGCCAAGATGTGGGACTAGCGACGAATGAGCAGTTCTTC,CASSQDVGLATNEQFF
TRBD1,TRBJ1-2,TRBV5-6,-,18,TGTGCCAGCAGCTCCGGGACAGGGGGCGCTTACCCAAAGGATGGCTACACCTTC,CASSSGTGGAYPKDGYTF
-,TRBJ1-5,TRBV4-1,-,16,TGCGCCAGCAGCCAAGATGCCGGGACCCCAAATCAGCCCCAGCATTTT,CASSQDAGTPNQPQHF
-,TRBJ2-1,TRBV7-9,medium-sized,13,TGTGCCAGCAGCTTCGGACAGTACAATGAGCAGTTCTTC,CASSFGQYNEQFF
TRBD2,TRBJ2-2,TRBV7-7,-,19,TGTGCCAGCAGCCTGCGACTAGCGGGGGGCCTTGACAACACCGGGGAGCTGTTTTTT,CASSLRLAGGLDNTGELFF
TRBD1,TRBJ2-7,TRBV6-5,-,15,TGTGCCAGCAGACCCCGGGACAGGGGATTAGACGAGCAGTACTTC,CASRPRDRGLDEQYF
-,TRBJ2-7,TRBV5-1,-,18,TGCGCCAGCAGCTCCGGTGTTAGTGGGCAGGGGCCTTCCTACGAGCAGTACTTC,CASSSGVSGQGPSYEQYF
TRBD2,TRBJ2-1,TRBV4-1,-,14,TGCGCCAGCAGCCAAGGACTAGCGCTCAATGAGCAGTTCTTC,CASSQGLALNEQFF
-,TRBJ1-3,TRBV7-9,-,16,TGTGCCAGCAGCTCCCTAGGGGGGGCGTCTGGAAACACCATATATTTT,CASSSLGGASGNTIYF
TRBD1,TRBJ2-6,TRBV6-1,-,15,TGTACCAGCAGGGAGACAGGGGCGGGGGCCAACGTCCTGACTTTC,CTSRETGAGANVLTF
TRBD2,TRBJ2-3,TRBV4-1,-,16,TGCGCCAGCAGCCAAGCTCCCAGCGGGGGGTCAGATACGCAGTATTTT,CASSQAPSGGSDTQYF
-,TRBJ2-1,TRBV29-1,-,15,TGCAGCGTTGAACAGGGACCAAACAATTACAATGAGCAGTTCTTC,CSVEQGPNNYNEQFF